The clone carrying this T cell receptor beta chain was detected only once. Authors' analysis steps: Quantification of nucleated cells was approximated via reference gene primer amplification. Only in-frame clones appear in the TCRdb table, and some are missing; sequencing was by immunoSEQ multiplex PCR. V and J calls plus clone size are reproduced from that table; the DNA served to infer D and trimming. Of about 81,000 clones in the sample, about four fifths were seen once. Germline V gives CDR1 MGHRA, CDR2 YSYEKL. V shed 0 bases and J shed 0 bases, with 12 bases lying between them. This CDR3 spans 17 amino acids. This record belongs to a study of blood T cell repertoires in COVID-19. Overall study: T cells, B-cell-depleted T cells, or PBMCs supplied cDNA or gDNA.

This chain uses TRBV4-1 with TRBJ2-4; perhaps TRBD1 as D (5 bases). The sequencing input was peripheral blood. The TCR originated in a man aged 55-75 years with acute or convalescent COVID-19. The CDR3: CASSQEGHQLAKNIQYF. The CDR3 nucleotides are TGCGCCAGCAGCCAAGAAGGACATCAACTAGCCAAAAACATTCAGTACTTC.